This T cell receptor (beta chain) is drawn from a study of CD8 T cells in Susac syndrome. The RNA input was roughly 0.45 to 1 ug, and it was reverse transcribed with random hexamers. One entry per CDR3 protein results from TCRdb running MiXCR on the immunoSEQ multiplex PCR reads. The sample has about 76,000 distinct CDR3 sequences, 85% to 95% seen once. The sequenced material came from CD8+ T cells from PBMCs. This TCR derives from a human donor with Susac syndrome.

As DNA, the CDR3 is TGCGCCAGCAGTCGCGGATGGGGAGCGGACACTGAAGCTTTCTTT. This translates into CASSRGWGADTEAFF. The chain couples TRBV4-3 to TRBJ1-1; D is unclear. This CDR3 has 15 residues. Germline V gene sequence: CDR1 LGHNA, CDR2 YSLEER. V was trimmed by 6 bases and J by 3 bases, leaving 17 bases between them.